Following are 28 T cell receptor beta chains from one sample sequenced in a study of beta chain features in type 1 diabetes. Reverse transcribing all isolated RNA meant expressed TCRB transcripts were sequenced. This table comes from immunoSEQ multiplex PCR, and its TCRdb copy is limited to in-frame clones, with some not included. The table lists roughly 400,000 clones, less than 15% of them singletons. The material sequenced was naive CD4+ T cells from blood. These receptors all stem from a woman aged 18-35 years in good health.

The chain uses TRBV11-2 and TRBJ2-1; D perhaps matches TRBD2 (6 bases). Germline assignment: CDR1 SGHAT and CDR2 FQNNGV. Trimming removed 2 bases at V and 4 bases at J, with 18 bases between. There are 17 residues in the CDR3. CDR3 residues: CASSLSHGSSGYNEQFF. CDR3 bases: TGTGCCAGCAGCTTATCTCACGGGAGCTCAGGTTACAATGAGCAGTTCTTC.

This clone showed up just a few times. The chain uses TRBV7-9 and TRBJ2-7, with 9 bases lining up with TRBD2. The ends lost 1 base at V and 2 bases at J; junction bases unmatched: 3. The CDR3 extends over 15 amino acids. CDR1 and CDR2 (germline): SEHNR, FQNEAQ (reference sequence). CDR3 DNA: TGTGCCAGCAGCTTAGTTGCGGGAGGGCCCTACGAGCAGTACTTC. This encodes CASSLVAGGPYEQYF.

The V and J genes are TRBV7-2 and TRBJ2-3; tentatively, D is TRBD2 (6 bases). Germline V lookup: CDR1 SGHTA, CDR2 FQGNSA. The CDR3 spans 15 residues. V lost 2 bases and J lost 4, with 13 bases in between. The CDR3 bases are TGTGCCAGCAGCTTAAACCGCCTAGCGCCAGATACGCAGTATTTT. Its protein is CASSLNRLAPDTQYF.

The CDR3 is CASSPPSDTQYF. For the CDR3, the DNA is TGCGCCAGCAGCCCCCCTTCAGATACGCAGTATTTT. The chain employs TRBV5-1 and TRBJ2-3; D unresolved. The CDR3 runs to 12 residues. V lost 4 bases and J lost 4, with 7 bases in between. Germline loops: CDR1 SGHRS, CDR2 YFSETQ.

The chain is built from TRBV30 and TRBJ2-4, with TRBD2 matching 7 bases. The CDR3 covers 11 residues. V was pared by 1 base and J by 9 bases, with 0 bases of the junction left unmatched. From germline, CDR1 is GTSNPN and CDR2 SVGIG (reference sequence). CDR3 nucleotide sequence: TGTGCCTGGAGTGGGGGGGGCATTCAGTACTTC. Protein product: CAWSGGGIQYF.

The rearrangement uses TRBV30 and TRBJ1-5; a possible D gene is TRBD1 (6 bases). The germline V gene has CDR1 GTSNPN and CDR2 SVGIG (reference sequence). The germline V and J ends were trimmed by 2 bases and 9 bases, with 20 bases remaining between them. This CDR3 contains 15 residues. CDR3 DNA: TGTGCCTGGAGTACCCGACAGGTACCCGATGGGCCCCAGCATTTT. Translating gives CAWSTRQVPDGPQHF.

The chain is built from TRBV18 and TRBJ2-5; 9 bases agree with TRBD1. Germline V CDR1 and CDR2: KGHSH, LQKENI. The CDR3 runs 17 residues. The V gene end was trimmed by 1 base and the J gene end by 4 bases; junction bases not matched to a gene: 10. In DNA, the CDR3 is TGTGCCAGCTCACCACGCCTGGGACAGGGTGTTGGAGAGACCCAGTACTTC. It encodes CASSPRLGQGVGETQYF.

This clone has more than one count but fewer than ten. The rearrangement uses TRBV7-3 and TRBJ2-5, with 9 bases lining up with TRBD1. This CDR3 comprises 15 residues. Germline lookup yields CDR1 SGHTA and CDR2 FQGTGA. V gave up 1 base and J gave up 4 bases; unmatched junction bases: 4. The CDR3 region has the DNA TGTGCCAGCAGCTTAAACAGGGGGCGCGGAGAGACCCAGTACTTC. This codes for CASSLNRGRGETQYF.

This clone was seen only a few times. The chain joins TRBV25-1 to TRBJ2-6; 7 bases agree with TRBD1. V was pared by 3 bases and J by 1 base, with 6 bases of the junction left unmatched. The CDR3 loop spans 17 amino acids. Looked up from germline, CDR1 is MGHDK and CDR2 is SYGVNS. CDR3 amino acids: CASSDLGRGSGANVLTF. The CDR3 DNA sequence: TGTGCCAGCAGTGATCTCGGCAGGGGGTCTGGGGCCAACGTCCTGACTTTC.

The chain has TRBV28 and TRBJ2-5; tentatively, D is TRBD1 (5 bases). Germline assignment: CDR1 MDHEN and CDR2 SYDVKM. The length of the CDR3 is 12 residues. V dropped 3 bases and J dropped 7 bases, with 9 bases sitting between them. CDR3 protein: CASSFSQGTQYF. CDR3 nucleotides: TGTGCCAGCAGTTTTTCCCAGGGGACCCAGTACTTC.

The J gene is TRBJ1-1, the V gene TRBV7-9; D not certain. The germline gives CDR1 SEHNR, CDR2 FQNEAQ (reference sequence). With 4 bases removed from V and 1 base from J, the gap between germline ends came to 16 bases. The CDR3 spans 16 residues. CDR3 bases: TGTGCCAGCAGCTCGGCGGCGTGGGTCGGGAACACTGAAGCTTTCTTT. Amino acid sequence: CASSSAAWVGNTEAFF. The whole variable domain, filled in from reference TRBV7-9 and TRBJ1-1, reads DTGVSQNPRHKITKRGQNVTFRCDPISEHNRLYWYRQTLGQGPEFLTYFQNEAQLEKSRLLSDRFSAERPKGSFSTLEIQRTEQGDSAMYLCASSSAAWVGNTEAFFGQGTRLTVV.

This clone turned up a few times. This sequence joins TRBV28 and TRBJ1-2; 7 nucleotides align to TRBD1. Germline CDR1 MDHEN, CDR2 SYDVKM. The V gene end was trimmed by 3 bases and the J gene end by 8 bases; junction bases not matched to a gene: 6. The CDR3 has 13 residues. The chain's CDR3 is CASSLEGAQGYTF. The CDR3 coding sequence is TGTGCCAGCAGTTTGGAGGGGGCGCAAGGCTACACCTTC.

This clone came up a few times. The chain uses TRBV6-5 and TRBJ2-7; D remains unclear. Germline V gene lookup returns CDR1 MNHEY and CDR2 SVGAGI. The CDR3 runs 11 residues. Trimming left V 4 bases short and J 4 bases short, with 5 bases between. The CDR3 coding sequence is TGTGCCAGCAGTTCCAGGTACGAGCAGTACTTC. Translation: CASSSRYEQYF.

The CDR3 nucleotides are TGTGCCTGGAGTTGGGCAGGGGCGAGGAACACTGAAGCTTTCTTT. The encoded protein is CAWSWAGARNTEAFF. The chain has TRBV30 and TRBJ1-1; the D gene is possibly TRBD1 (6 bases). The CDR3 is 15 amino acids. The germline V and J ends were trimmed by 2 bases and 1 base, with 14 bases remaining between them. CDR1 and CDR2 (germline): GTSNPN, SVGIG (reference sequence).

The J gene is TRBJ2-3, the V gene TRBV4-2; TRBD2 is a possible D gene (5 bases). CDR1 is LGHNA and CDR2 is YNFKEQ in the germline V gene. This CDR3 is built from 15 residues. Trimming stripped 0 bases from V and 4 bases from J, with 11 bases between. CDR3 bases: TGTGCCAGCAGCCAAGAAAGGCTAGCCTCAGATACGCAGTATTTT. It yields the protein CASSQERLASDTQYF.

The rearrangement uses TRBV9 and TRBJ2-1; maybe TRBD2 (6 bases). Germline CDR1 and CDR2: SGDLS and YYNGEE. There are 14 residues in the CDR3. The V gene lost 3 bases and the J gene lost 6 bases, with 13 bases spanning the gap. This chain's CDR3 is CASSAGVSLNEQFF. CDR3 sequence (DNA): TGTGCCAGCAGCGCGGGAGTTTCACTCAATGAGCAGTTCTTC.

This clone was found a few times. The CDR3 region is CASSLAKGRGDTQYF. Here the CDR3 DNA reads TGTGCCAGCAGCTTAGCCAAGGGCCGGGGAGATACGCAGTATTTT. This chain links TRBV7-2 with TRBJ2-3; TRBD2 is a possible D gene (5 bases). The CDR3 is 15 residues long. Germline assignment: CDR1 SGHTA and CDR2 FQGNSA. V lost 0 bases and J lost 5, with 12 bases in between.

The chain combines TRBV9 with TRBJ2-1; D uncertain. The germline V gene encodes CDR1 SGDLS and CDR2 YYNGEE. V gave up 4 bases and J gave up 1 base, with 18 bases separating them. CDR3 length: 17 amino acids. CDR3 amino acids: CASSSSPSGASYNEQFF. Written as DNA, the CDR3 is TGTGCCAGCAGCTCCTCCCCCTCCGGAGCATCCTACAATGAGCAGTTCTTC.

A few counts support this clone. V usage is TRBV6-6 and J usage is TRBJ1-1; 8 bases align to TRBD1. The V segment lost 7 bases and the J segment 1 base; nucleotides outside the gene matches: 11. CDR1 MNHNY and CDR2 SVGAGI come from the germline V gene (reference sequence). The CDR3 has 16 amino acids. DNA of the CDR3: TGTGCCAGCATTTTACACCGTGGACAGGGGAACACTGAAGCTTTCTTT. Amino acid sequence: CASILHRGQGNTEAFF.

CDR3 residues: CASSLRGYEQFF. CDR3 bases: TGTGCCAGCAGTTTGAGGGGGTATGAGCAGTTCTTC. The gene calls are TRBV27 and TRBJ2-1, with a possible D match to TRBD1 (6 bases). Germline CDR1 is MNHEY and CDR2 is SMNVEV (reference sequence). V lost 3 bases and J 8 bases, leaving 8 bases between the germline ends. CDR3 size: 12 residues.

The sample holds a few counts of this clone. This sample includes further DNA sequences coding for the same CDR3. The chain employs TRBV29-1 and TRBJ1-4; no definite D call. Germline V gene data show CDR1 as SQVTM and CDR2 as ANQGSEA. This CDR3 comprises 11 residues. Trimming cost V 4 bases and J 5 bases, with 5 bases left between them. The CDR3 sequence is CSVVSNEKLFF. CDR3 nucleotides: TGCAGCGTTGTGAGCAATGAAAAACTGTTTTTT.

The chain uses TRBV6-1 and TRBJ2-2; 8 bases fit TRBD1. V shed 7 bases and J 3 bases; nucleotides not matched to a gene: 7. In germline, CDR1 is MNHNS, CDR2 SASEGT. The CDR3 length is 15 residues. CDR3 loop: CASKRTGFDTGELFF. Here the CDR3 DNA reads TGTGCCAGCAAAAGGACAGGGTTTGACACCGGGGAGCTGTTTTTT.

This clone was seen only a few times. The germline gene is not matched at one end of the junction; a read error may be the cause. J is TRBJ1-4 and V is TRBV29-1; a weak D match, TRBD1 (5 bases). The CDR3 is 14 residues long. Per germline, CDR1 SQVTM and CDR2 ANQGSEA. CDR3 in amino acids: CSVETGQTDEKLFF. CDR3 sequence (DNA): TGCAGCGTTGAAACAGGCCAAACTGATGAAAAACTGTTTTTT. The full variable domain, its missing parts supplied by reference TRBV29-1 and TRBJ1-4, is SAVISQKPSRDICQRGTSLTIQCQVDSQVTMMFWYRQQPGQSLTLIATANQGSEATYESGFVIDKFPISRPNLTFSTLTVSNMSPEDSSIYLCSVETGQTDEKLFFGSGTQLSVL.

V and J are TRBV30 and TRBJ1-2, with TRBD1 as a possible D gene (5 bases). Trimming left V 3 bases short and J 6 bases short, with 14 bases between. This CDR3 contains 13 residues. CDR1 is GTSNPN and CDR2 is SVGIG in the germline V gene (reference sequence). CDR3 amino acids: CAWRQGHPDGYTF. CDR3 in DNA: TGTGCCTGGAGGCAAGGACATCCCGATGGCTACACCTTC.

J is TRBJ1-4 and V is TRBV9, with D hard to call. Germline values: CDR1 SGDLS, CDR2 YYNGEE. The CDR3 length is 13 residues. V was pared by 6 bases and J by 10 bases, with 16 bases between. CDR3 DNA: TGTGCCAGCACCCCCCAAAGCGTTGCAAAACTGTTTTTT. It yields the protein CASTPQSVAKLFF.

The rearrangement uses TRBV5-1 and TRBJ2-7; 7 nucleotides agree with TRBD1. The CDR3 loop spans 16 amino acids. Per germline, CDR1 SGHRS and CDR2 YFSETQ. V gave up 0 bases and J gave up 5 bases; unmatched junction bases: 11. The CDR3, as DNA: TGCGCCAGCAGCTTGGAACCCCGACAGGGCGGGCACGAGCAGTACTTC. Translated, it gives CASSLEPRQGGHEQYF.

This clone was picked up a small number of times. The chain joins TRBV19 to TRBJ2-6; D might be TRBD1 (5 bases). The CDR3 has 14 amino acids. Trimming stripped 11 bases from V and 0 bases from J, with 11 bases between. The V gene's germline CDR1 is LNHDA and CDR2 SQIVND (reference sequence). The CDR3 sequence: CAGKDSSGANVLTF. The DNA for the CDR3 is TGTGCCGGGAAAGACAGCTCTGGGGCCAACGTCCTGACTTTC.

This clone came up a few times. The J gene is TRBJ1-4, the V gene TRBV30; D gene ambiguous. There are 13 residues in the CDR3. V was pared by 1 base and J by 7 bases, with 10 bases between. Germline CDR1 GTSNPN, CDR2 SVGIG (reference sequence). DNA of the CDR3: TGTGCCTGGAGTGACATGGGGAGTGAAAAACTGTTTTTT. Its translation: CAWSDMGSEKLFF. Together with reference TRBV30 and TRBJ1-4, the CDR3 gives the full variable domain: SQTIHQWPATLVQPVGSPLSLECTVEGTSNPNLYWYRQAAGRGLQLLFYSVGIGQISSEVPQNLSASRPQDRQFILSSKKLLLSDSGFYLCAWSDMGSEKLFFGSGTQLSVL.